This T cell receptor beta chain appears in the sequencing data of a study of blood T cell repertoires in COVID-19. With V trimmed by 2 bases and J by 4 bases, 9 bases remained unmatched. CDR1 is SGHDN and CDR2 is FVKESK in the germline V gene. The CDR3 totals 16 residues. Seattle participants joined during active infection and were tracked over time. Methods used by the authors: How many nucleated cells were present was estimated from reference gene primer amplification. Sequenced by immunoSEQ multiplex PCR; TCRdb stores in-frame clones only, minus some. That table supplies the V and J calls and clone size; D and trimming were determined from the DNA. The table shows 250,000 to 350,000 clones, with roughly 83% occurring only once.

The J gene is TRBJ2-7, the V gene TRBV14; 9 bases agree with TRBD1. This receptor was identified in a human donor with COVID-19, enrolled during active disease. The donor label of this sample is uncertain. Sequenced material: peripheral blood. DNA of the CDR3: TGTGCCAGCAGCCAACTTCGAACAGGGGGCTCTTACGAGCAGTACTTC. As protein: CASSQLRTGGSYEQYF.